The present T cell receptor beta chain was sequenced within a study of blood T cell repertoires in COVID-19. CDR1 and CDR2 from the germline V gene are SGHTA and FQGNSA. Trimming took off 2 bases at V and 5 bases at J, with 18 bases between the two ends. The CDR3 consists of 16 residues. TCRdb's table, derived via immunoSEQ multiplex PCR, lists solely in-frame clones and lacks some. The sample has 50,000 to 60,000 clones; approximately 88% are singletons. The sequenced material came from peripheral blood. The TCR originated in a human donor in a cohort sampled during active COVID-19. The chain is built from TRBV7-2 and TRBJ2-5; possible D gene TRBD2, 7 bases. The CDR3 bases are TGTGCCAGCAGCTTAATAGGGGGGGGGCCTGAGGAGACCCAGTACTTC. As protein: CASSLIGGGPEETQYF.